These 17 T cell receptor beta chains were sequenced from one sample in a study of Ad26.COV2.S vaccination and SARS-CoV-2 variants. Noted treatment: about 20 received Ad26.COV2.S at low or high dose, single or two shots; several received placebo; per-sample allocation not given. Sample collection was performed on day 63 after the first vaccine or placebo injection. Using immunoSEQ multiplex PCR, the repertoire was profiled, and TCRdb retains in-frame clones only, with some absent. The sample records roughly 500,000 clones, roughly 89% being singletons. The starting material was peripheral blood, obtained in a trial of Ad26.COV2.S vaccine versus placebo. The origin of the receptors is a person aged 18 to 65 who received the Ad26.COV2.S COVID-19 vaccine or a placebo.

This chain links TRBV7-8 with TRBJ1-6; D is undetermined. Trimming took 7 bases from V and 6 from J, leaving 10 bases between them. CDR1 SGHVS and CDR2 FQNEAQ come from the germline V gene. This CDR3 is built from 13 residues. CDR3 region: CASIARTNSPLHF. Here the CDR3 DNA reads TGTGCCAGCATTGCTCGTACTAATTCACCCCTCCACTTT.

This chain joins TRBV19 and TRBJ2-5; 12 nucleotides line up with TRBD1. The germline gives CDR1 LNHDA, CDR2 SQIVND (reference sequence). The CDR3 sequence is 19 residues long. Trimming removed 5 bases from V and 6 bases from J; junction bases left unmatched: 19. CDR3 sequence reads: CASSPQNNHGTGGLKTQYF. CDR3 in DNA: TGTGCCAGTAGTCCACAGAACAACCACGGGACAGGGGGCTTAAAGACCCAGTACTTC. Variable domain in full (rest from reference TRBV19 and TRBJ2-5): DGGITQSPKYLFRKEGQNVTLSCEQNLNHDAMYWYRQDPGQGLRLIYYSQIVNDFQKGDIAEGYSVSREKKESFPLTVTSAQKNPTAFYLCASSPQNNHGTGGLKTQYFGPGTRLLVL.

V is TRBV9 and J is TRBJ2-2; D gene uncertain. V was clipped by 4 bases and J by 0 bases, with 10 bases between them. The CDR3 covers 15 residues. CDR1 and CDR2 from the germline V gene are SGDLS and YYNGEE. The CDR3 region has the DNA TGTGCCAGCAGCTGGGCGCAGTCGAACACCGGGGAGCTGTTTTTT. Translation: CASSWAQSNTGELFF.

The chain links TRBV6-5 to TRBJ1-2, with no clear D. Germline CDR1 reads MNHEY; CDR2 reads SVGAGI. The CDR3 loop spans 12 amino acids. Trimming took 7 bases from V and 3 from J, leaving 9 bases between them. CDR3 nucleotides: TGTGCCAGCAAGGGCCTAGACTATGGCTACACCTTC. Translated: CASKGLDYGYTF.

The rearrangement uses TRBV3-1 (or the pseudogene TRBV3-2) and TRBJ1-1; D is perhaps TRBD1 (5 bases). Germline V gives CDR1 LGHDT, CDR2 YNNKEL (reference sequence). V was cut by 1 base and J by 8 bases, with 11 bases left in between. The CDR3 is made up of 13 amino acids. The DNA for the CDR3 is TGTGCCAGCAGCCAAGTCCGTCGGGGCGAAGCTTTCTTT. Amino acids: CASSQVRRGEAFF.

The chain uses TRBV30 and TRBJ2-1; maybe TRBD2 (5 bases). The V gene's germline CDR1 is GTSNPN and CDR2 SVGIG (reference sequence). The CDR3 consists of 13 residues. Trimming left V 1 base short and J 9 bases short, with 13 bases between. CDR3 sequence: CAWSARTGGEQFF. The CDR3 coding sequence is TGTGCCTGGAGTGCCCGGACTGGCGGTGAGCAGTTCTTC.

The J gene is TRBJ2-7, the V gene TRBV6-5, with D unclear. Germline values: CDR1 MNHEY, CDR2 SVGAGI. Trimming stripped 2 bases from V and 6 bases from J, with 11 bases between. There are 13 residues in the CDR3. The CDR3 DNA sequence: TGTGCCAGCAGTTACGGACGGTTGCGCGAGCAGTACTTC. This translates into CASSYGRLREQYF.

The rearrangement joins TRBV30 to TRBJ1-5; D is ambiguous. Deletions cut 0 bases from V and 4 bases from J, with 7 bases between. Germline assignment: CDR1 GTSNPN and CDR2 SVGIG (reference sequence). The CDR3 extends over 13 amino acids. The CDR3 reads CAWSVVENQPQHF. The CDR3 DNA is TGTGCCTGGAGTGTAGTAGAGAATCAGCCCCAGCATTTT.

The chain employs TRBV28 and TRBJ2-1; 11 positions agree with TRBD2. Germline CDR1 MDHEN, CDR2 SYDVKM. The CDR3 has 15 residues. V was pared by 3 bases and J by 3 bases, with 1 base of the junction left unmatched. Here the CDR3 DNA reads TGTGCCAGCAGTTTGACTAGCGGGATCTACAATGAGCAGTTCTTC. Its protein is CASSLTSGIYNEQFF.

This clone occurred once. V gene TRBV7-9 combines with J gene TRBJ2-6, with TRBD2 matching 13 bases. The CDR3 covers 19 residues. Germline V lookup: CDR1 SEHNR, CDR2 FQNEAQ (reference sequence). J lost 1 base, V lost 1 base, and 4 bases had no gene match. DNA of the CDR3: TGTGCCAGCAGCTTAGGGCGGACTAGCGGGAGATCTGGGGCCAACGTCCTGACTTTC. Protein product: CASSLGRTSGRSGANVLTF. The full variable domain, rest sourced from reference TRBV7-9 and TRBJ2-6, is DTGVSQNPRHKITKRGQNVTFRCDPISEHNRLYWYRQTLGQGPEFLTYFQNEAQLEKSRLLSDRFSAERPKGSFSTLEIQRTEQGDSAMYLCASSLGRTSGRSGANVLTFGAGSRLTVL.

The chain is built from TRBV3-1 (or the pseudogene TRBV3-2) and TRBJ1-1; D gene uncertain. The V end lost 3 bases, the J end lost 13 bases, and 18 bases lay between the germline ends. Germline CDR1 and CDR2: LGHDT and YNNKEL (reference sequence). The CDR3 covers 13 residues. This CDR3 is CASSHDKRSRGFF. The CDR3 bases are TGTGCCAGCAGCCATGATAAGAGGTCTAGAGGTTTCTTT.

The rearrangement links TRBV29-1 to TRBJ2-2; D is possibly TRBD2 (6 bases). The CDR3 extends over 16 amino acids. Trimming took 6 bases from V and 7 from J, leaving 24 bases between them. Germline CDR1 reads SQVTM; CDR2 reads ANQGSEA. The CDR3 DNA reads as TGCAGCGTCCTAGAGGGGACTTCCGTTCGAGTCGGGGAGCTGTTTTTT. As protein: CSVLEGTSVRVGELFF.

The gene calls are TRBV7-7 and TRBJ2-5; 12 bases are shared with TRBD2. This CDR3 is 17 amino acids long. Germline V lookup: CDR1 SSHAT, CDR2 FNYEAQ (reference sequence). As DNA, the CDR3 is TGTGCTAGCTGCCCTGCTAGCGGGAGGGCATCTGGGGAGACCCAGTACTTC. As protein: CASCPASGRASGETQYF.

This sequence joins TRBV28 and TRBJ1-2; 7 nucleotides agree with TRBD1. In germline, CDR1 is MDHEN, CDR2 SYDVKM. This CDR3 region has 14 residues. V shed 5 bases, J shed 8 bases, and the junction held 11 bases outside the gene matches. The CDR3 region has the DNA TGTGCCAGCAGTCAACCAAGGGGGCAAGGAGGCTACACCTTC. This codes for CASSQPRGQGGYTF.

This clone was counted between two and nine times. CDR3 nucleotide sequence: TGTGCCAGCAGTTTATCCCGGGGCACAGGTGCTTTCTTT. Translating it yields CASSLSRGTGAFF. V usage is TRBV27 and J usage is TRBJ1-1; the D gene is possibly TRBD1 (5 bases). The CDR3 has 13 residues. V gave up 0 bases and J gave up 11 bases, with 13 bases separating them. Germline V gene lookup returns CDR1 MNHEY and CDR2 SMNVEV (reference sequence).

This clone was counted a single time. Here the CDR3 DNA reads TGTGCCACCTTGGCTGGCACTGAAGCTTTCTTT. Amino acid sequence: CATLAGTEAFF. The chain uses TRBV10-3 and TRBJ1-1, with D hard to call. The germline V and J ends were trimmed by 10 bases and 4 bases, with 10 bases remaining between them. The CDR3 covers 11 residues. CDR1 ENHRY and CDR2 SYGVKD come from the germline V gene.

This chain connects TRBV5-1 to TRBJ2-5; TRBD2 aligns across 8 bases. The length of the CDR3 is 17 residues. CDR1 is SGHRS and CDR2 is YFSETQ in the germline V gene. Unmatched junction bases numbered 12, after V lost 0 bases and J lost 5 bases. CDR3 amino acids: CASSLVAGRAVGETQYF. CDR3 nucleotide sequence: TGCGCCAGCAGCTTGGTTGCCGGGAGGGCCGTTGGGGAGACCCAGTACTTC.